The rows below give T cell receptor beta chains drawn from one sample of a study of cytomegalovirus exposure and HLA in healthy donors. The data were produced by immunoSEQ multiplex PCR, yet TCRdb's version contains in-frame clones alone and is incomplete. The profile shows approximately 200,000 clones, more than 70% of them singletons. Sample: PBMCs. The receptor set was obtained from a boy younger than 18 in good health and CMV-seronegative. Both conserved end residues are part of each CDR3. A D gene is named only where the DNA matches it firmly. Clone size appears in some rows only: once, few, many, or a class for an expanded clone.

d_call: -; v_call: TRBV5-1; clone_size: -; j_call: TRBJ2-7; cdr3_aa: CASSLSDRNNEQYF; cdr3_nt: TGCGCCAGCAGCTTGAGCGATAGAAACAACGAGCAGTACTTC
d_call: TRBD2; v_call: TRBV27; clone_size: -; j_call: TRBJ2-1; cdr3_aa: CASYSGIKPYNEQFF; cdr3_nt: TGTGCCAGCTATAGCGGGATTAAGCCTTACAATGAGCAGTTCTTC
d_call: -; v_call: TRBV6-1; clone_size: -; j_call: TRBJ2-3; cdr3_aa: CASRSPGADTQYF; cdr3_nt: TGTGCCAGCAGGTCCCCAGGGGCCGATACGCAGTATTTT
d_call: TRBD1; v_call: TRBV7-2; clone_size: -; j_call: TRBJ1-6; cdr3_aa: CASTPPGQAAGPLHF; cdr3_nt: TGTGCCAGCACTCCGCCGGGACAGGCCGCTGGACCCCTCCACTTT
d_call: TRBD1; v_call: TRBV4-3; clone_size: -; j_call: TRBJ1-6; cdr3_aa: CASRENRGNSPLHF; cdr3_nt: TGCGCCAGCAGAGAGAACAGGGGTAATTCACCCCTCCACTTT
d_call: TRBD2; v_call: TRBV5-6; clone_size: -; j_call: TRBJ2-1; cdr3_aa: CASSLSRGLYNEQFF; cdr3_nt: TGTGCCAGCAGCTTGTCGCGGGGGTTATACAATGAGCAGTTCTTC
d_call: -; v_call: TRBV9; clone_size: -; j_call: TRBJ2-2; cdr3_aa: CASSVEGEGTGELFF; cdr3_nt: TGTGCCAGCAGCGTAGAAGGGGAAGGGACCGGGGAGCTGTTTTTT
d_call: TRBD1; v_call: TRBV28; clone_size: -; j_call: TRBJ1-2; cdr3_aa: CASSPGTERSNYGYTF; cdr3_nt: TGTGCCAGCAGTCCCGGGACAGAAAGGTCTAACTATGGCTACACCTTC
d_call: TRBD1; v_call: TRBV5-6; clone_size: -; j_call: TRBJ2-7; cdr3_aa: CASSWDRAYEQYF; cdr3_nt: TGTGCCAGCAGCTGGGACAGGGCCTACGAGCAGTACTTC
d_call: TRBD1; v_call: TRBV19; clone_size: -; j_call: TRBJ2-7; cdr3_aa: CASSISFWDRGNEQYF; cdr3_nt: TGTGCCAGTAGTATATCTTTCTGGGACAGGGGAAACGAGCAGTACTTC
d_call: TRBD1; v_call: TRBV6-1; clone_size: few; j_call: TRBJ1-3; cdr3_aa: CASYRQGISGNTIYF; cdr3_nt: TGTGCCAGCTATAGACAGGGAATCTCTGGAAACACCATATATTTT
d_call: TRBD1; v_call: TRBV7-2; clone_size: -; j_call: TRBJ1-2; cdr3_aa: CASRLGGTGVNYGYTF; cdr3_nt: TGTGCCAGCAGACTAGGCGGGACAGGGGTTAACTATGGCTACACCTTC
d_call: -; v_call: TRBV6-1; clone_size: -; j_call: TRBJ1-5; cdr3_aa: CASSEWTGNQPQHF; cdr3_nt: TGTGCCAGCAGTGAATGGACAGGCAATCAGCCCCAGCATTTT
d_call: -; v_call: TRBV2; clone_size: -; j_call: TRBJ1-1; cdr3_aa: CASKVEGRTEAFF; cdr3_nt: TGTGCCAGCAAGGTCGAGGGCAGAACTGAAGCTTTCTTT
d_call: TRBD1; v_call: TRBV9; clone_size: -; j_call: TRBJ1-1; cdr3_aa: CASSADRGLYTEAFF; cdr3_nt: TGTGCCAGCAGCGCGGACAGGGGGCTTTATACTGAAGCTTTCTTT
d_call: TRBD1; v_call: TRBV2; clone_size: -; j_call: TRBJ2-3; cdr3_aa: CASTRDRGTDTQYF; cdr3_nt: TGTGCCAGCACCCGAGACAGGGGAACAGATACGCAGTATTTT
d_call: TRBD1; v_call: TRBV5-1; clone_size: -; j_call: TRBJ1-3; cdr3_aa: CASSQGVAGNTIYF; cdr3_nt: TGCGCCAGCAGCCAGGGGGTGGCCGGAAACACCATATATTTT
d_call: -; v_call: TRBV7-3; clone_size: -; j_call: TRBJ1-4; cdr3_aa: CASSPGDYQGEKLFF; cdr3_nt: TGTGCCAGCAGCCCGGGGGACTACCAAGGTGAAAAACTGTTTTTT
d_call: -; v_call: TRBV30; clone_size: once; j_call: TRBJ2-7; cdr3_aa: CAWWVEDRYEQYF; cdr3_nt: TGTGCCTGGTGGGTGGAGGATCGATACGAGCAGTACTTC
d_call: -; v_call: TRBV19; clone_size: -; j_call: TRBJ1-5; cdr3_aa: CASSISSSNQPQHF; cdr3_nt: TGTGCCAGTAGTATTTCGAGCAGCAATCAGCCCCAGCATTTT
d_call: TRBD2; v_call: TRBV10-1; clone_size: -; j_call: TRBJ2-1; cdr3_aa: CASRYLAGAGGAYNEQFF; cdr3_nt: TGCGCCAGCAGATATCTAGCGGGAGCGGGTGGGGCCTACAATGAGCAGTTCTTC
d_call: TRBD1; v_call: TRBV10-3; clone_size: -; j_call: TRBJ1-6; cdr3_aa: CAISQGGTYNSPLHF; cdr3_nt: TGTGCCATCAGCCAGGGGGGAACCTATAATTCACCCCTCCACTTT
d_call: -; v_call: TRBV7-3; clone_size: -; j_call: TRBJ2-1; cdr3_aa: CASSLFVPNEQFF; cdr3_nt: TGTGCCAGCAGCCTATTTGTCCCGAATGAGCAGTTCTTC
d_call: -; v_call: TRBV5-1; clone_size: -; j_call: TRBJ2-2; cdr3_aa: CASSETLNTGELFF; cdr3_nt: TGCGCCAGCAGCGAGACTCTTAACACCGGGGAGCTGTTTTTT
d_call: TRBD1; v_call: TRBV5-4; clone_size: -; j_call: TRBJ2-5; cdr3_aa: CASSVDRAETQYF; cdr3_nt: TGTGCCAGCAGCGTCGACAGGGCCGAGACCCAGTACTTC
d_call: -; v_call: TRBV6-5; clone_size: -; j_call: TRBJ2-1; cdr3_aa: CASSPPPGNEQFF; cdr3_nt: TGTGCCAGCAGTCCCCCTCCGGGGAATGAGCAGTTCTTC
d_call: TRBD2; v_call: TRBV2; clone_size: -; j_call: TRBJ2-7; cdr3_aa: CASSPGTSDSYEQYF; cdr3_nt: TGTGCCAGCAGTCCCGGGACTAGCGATTCCTACGAGCAGTACTTC
d_call: TRBD1; v_call: TRBV6-1; clone_size: -; j_call: TRBJ2-7; cdr3_aa: CASYGQGYEQYF; cdr3_nt: TGTGCCAGCTACGGACAGGGCTACGAGCAGTACTTC
d_call: TRBD1; v_call: TRBV6-1; clone_size: -; j_call: TRBJ1-5; cdr3_aa: CASSEDGGTGDQPQHF; cdr3_nt: TGTGCCAGCAGTGAAGACGGAGGGACAGGGGATCAGCCCCAGCATTTT
d_call: TRBD2; v_call: TRBV19; clone_size: once; j_call: TRBJ2-1; cdr3_aa: CATSHGTSGGAMQFF; cdr3_nt: TGTGCCACTAGTCACGGGACTAGCGGGGGGGCTATGCAGTTCTTC
d_call: TRBD1; v_call: TRBV14; clone_size: -; j_call: TRBJ2-7; cdr3_aa: CASSQEQGALDEQYF; cdr3_nt: TGTGCCAGCAGCCAAGAACAGGGGGCGCTGGACGAGCAGTACTTC
d_call: -; v_call: TRBV7-7; clone_size: -; j_call: TRBJ2-1; cdr3_aa: CASSLARGSEQFF; cdr3_nt: TGTGCTAGCAGCTTAGCCAGGGGATCGGAGCAGTTCTTC
d_call: TRBD1; v_call: TRBV30; clone_size: -; j_call: TRBJ2-7; cdr3_aa: CAWSVFNRGYEQYF; cdr3_nt: TGTGCCTGGAGTGTATTTAACAGGGGCTACGAGCAGTACTTC
d_call: TRBD2; v_call: TRBV10-1; clone_size: -; j_call: TRBJ2-5; cdr3_aa: CASSESLAGGFETQYF; cdr3_nt: TGCGCCAGCAGTGAATCTCTAGCGGGGGGATTTGAGACCCAGTACTTC
d_call: -; v_call: TRBV4-1; clone_size: -; j_call: TRBJ1-1; cdr3_aa: CASSQGRWTNTEAFF; cdr3_nt: TGCGCCAGCAGCCAGGGGAGGTGGACGAACACTGAAGCTTTCTTT
d_call: TRBD1; v_call: TRBV2; clone_size: -; j_call: TRBJ2-3; cdr3_aa: CASSEGQGRTDTQYF; cdr3_nt: TGTGCCAGCAGTGAAGGACAGGGAAGGACAGATACGCAGTATTTT
d_call: -; v_call: TRBV9; clone_size: -; j_call: TRBJ1-1; cdr3_aa: CASSVATAGNTEAFF; cdr3_nt: TGTGCCAGCAGCGTAGCTACGGCAGGAAACACTGAAGCTTTCTTT
d_call: -; v_call: TRBV7-6; clone_size: once; j_call: TRBJ2-7; cdr3_aa: CASSTLTATLDLTYEQYF; cdr3_nt: TGTGCCAGCAGCACCCTGACGGCAACCTTGGACTTAACCTACGAGCAGTACTTC
d_call: -; v_call: TRBV5-6; clone_size: -; j_call: TRBJ1-1; cdr3_aa: CASSLFVLTLDTEAFF; cdr3_nt: TGTGCCAGCAGCTTGTTCGTTCTGACTTTGGACACTGAAGCTTTCTTT
d_call: TRBD1; v_call: TRBV5-1; clone_size: -; j_call: TRBJ2-7; cdr3_aa: CASSLAGGTGRYEQYF; cdr3_nt: TGCGCCAGCAGCTTGGCCGGCGGGACAGGGCGGTACGAGCAGTACTTC
d_call: -; v_call: TRBV28; clone_size: -; j_call: TRBJ2-3; cdr3_aa: CASSLPLPDTQYF; cdr3_nt: TGTGCCAGCAGTTTACCCCTCCCAGATACGCAGTATTTT
d_call: TRBD2; v_call: TRBV5-4; clone_size: -; j_call: TRBJ2-3; cdr3_aa: CASSTGRLAGGSDTQYF; cdr3_nt: TGTGCCAGCAGCACAGGAAGACTAGCGGGAGGGTCAGATACGCAGTATTTT
d_call: -; v_call: TRBV30; clone_size: -; j_call: TRBJ1-2; cdr3_aa: CAWRGILYGYTF; cdr3_nt: TGTGCCTGGAGGGGCATCTTATATGGCTACACCTTC
d_call: -; v_call: TRBV7-6; clone_size: once; j_call: TRBJ2-7; cdr3_aa: CASSLGGDPSYEQYF; cdr3_nt: TGTGCCAGCAGCTTAGGAGGAGATCCCTCCTACGAGCAGTACTTC
d_call: -; v_call: TRBV7-8; clone_size: -; j_call: TRBJ1-5; cdr3_aa: CASSPGIIQGNQPQHF; cdr3_nt: TGTGCCAGCAGCCCAGGGATAATTCAGGGAAATCAGCCCCAGCATTTT
d_call: TRBD2; v_call: TRBV28; clone_size: -; j_call: TRBJ2-5; cdr3_aa: CASSPGLAGGLFKETQYF; cdr3_nt: TGTGCCAGCAGCCCGGGACTAGCGGGAGGGCTTTTTAAGGAGACCCAGTACTTC
d_call: TRBD1; v_call: TRBV27; clone_size: -; j_call: TRBJ1-5; cdr3_aa: CAKKDRGHRNQPQHF; cdr3_nt: TGTGCCAAAAAGGACAGGGGGCATCGGAATCAGCCCCAGCATTTT
d_call: -; v_call: TRBV6-6; clone_size: -; j_call: TRBJ2-1; cdr3_aa: CASSSRGEQFF; cdr3_nt: TGTGCCAGCAGTTCGCGTGGTGAGCAGTTCTTC
d_call: TRBD2; v_call: TRBV7-7; clone_size: -; j_call: TRBJ2-3; cdr3_aa: CASSYRGADTQYF; cdr3_nt: TGTGCTAGCAGCTACCGGGGGGCAGATACGCAGTATTTT
d_call: -; v_call: TRBV5-5; clone_size: -; j_call: TRBJ1-2; cdr3_aa: CASSLAPGPAHNYGYTF; cdr3_nt: TGTGCCAGCAGCTTGGCTCCAGGGCCAGCCCACAACTATGGCTACACCTTC
d_call: TRBD2; v_call: TRBV25-1; clone_size: -; j_call: TRBJ2-3; cdr3_aa: CASGLAGVSDTQYF; cdr3_nt: TGTGCCAGCGGACTAGCGGGAGTCTCAGATACGCAGTATTTT
d_call: -; v_call: TRBV29-1; clone_size: -; j_call: TRBJ2-7; cdr3_aa: CSVAQYKSYEQYF; cdr3_nt: TGCAGCGTTGCACAGTACAAATCCTACGAGCAGTACTTC
d_call: -; v_call: TRBV27; clone_size: -; j_call: TRBJ2-1; cdr3_aa: CASSHPATKVYNEQFF; cdr3_nt: TGTGCCAGCAGCCACCCCGCGACAAAAGTTTACAATGAGCAGTTCTTC
d_call: TRBD1; v_call: TRBV7-2; clone_size: -; j_call: TRBJ1-3; cdr3_aa: CASTPTGGFGNTIYF; cdr3_nt: TGTGCCAGCACCCCGACAGGGGGCTTTGGAAACACCATATATTTT